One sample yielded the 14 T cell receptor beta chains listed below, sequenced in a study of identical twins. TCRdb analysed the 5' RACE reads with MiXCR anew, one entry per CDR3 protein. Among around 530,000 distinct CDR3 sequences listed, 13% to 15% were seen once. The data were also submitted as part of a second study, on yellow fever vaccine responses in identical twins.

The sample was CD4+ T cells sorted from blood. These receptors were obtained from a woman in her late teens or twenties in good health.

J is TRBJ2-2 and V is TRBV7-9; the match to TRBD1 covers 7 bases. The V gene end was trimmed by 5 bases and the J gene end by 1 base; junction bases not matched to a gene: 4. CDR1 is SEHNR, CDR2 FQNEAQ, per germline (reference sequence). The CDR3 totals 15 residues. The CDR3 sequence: CASSTGQQNTGELFF. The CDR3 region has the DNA TGTGCCAGCAGCACGGGACAGCAGAACACCGGGGAGCTGTTTTTT. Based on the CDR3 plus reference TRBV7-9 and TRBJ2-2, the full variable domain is DTGVSQNPRHKITKRGQNVTFRCDPISEHNRLYWYRQTLGQGPEFLTYFQNEAQLEKSRLLSDRFSAERPKGSFSTLEIQRTEQGDSAMYLCASSTGQQNTGELFFGEGSRLTVL.

The CDR3 here is CASSLMASETQYF. The CDR3 nucleotides are TGTGCCAGCAGCTTAATGGCATCAGAGACCCAGTACTTC. The chain joins TRBV7-9 to TRBJ2-5; D uncertain. V dropped 2 bases and J dropped 4 bases, with 8 bases sitting between them. CDR3 length equals 13 residues. CDR1 and CDR2 (germline): SEHNR, FQNEAQ (reference sequence).

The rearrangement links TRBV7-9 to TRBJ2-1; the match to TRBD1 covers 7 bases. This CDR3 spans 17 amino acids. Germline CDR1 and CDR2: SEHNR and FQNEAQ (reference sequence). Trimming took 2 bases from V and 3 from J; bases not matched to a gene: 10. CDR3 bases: TGTGCCAGCAGCTTACGCTTAGGGGGACAGATCTACAATGAGCAGTTCTTC. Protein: CASSLRLGGQIYNEQFF.

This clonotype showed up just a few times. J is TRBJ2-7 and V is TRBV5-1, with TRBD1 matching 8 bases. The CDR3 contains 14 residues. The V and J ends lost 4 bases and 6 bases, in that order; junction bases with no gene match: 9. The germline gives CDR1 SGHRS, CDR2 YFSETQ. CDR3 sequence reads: CASSTGQGIAEQYV. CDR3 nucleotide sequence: TGCGCCAGCAGCACCGGACAGGGAATTGCCGAGCAGTACGTC.

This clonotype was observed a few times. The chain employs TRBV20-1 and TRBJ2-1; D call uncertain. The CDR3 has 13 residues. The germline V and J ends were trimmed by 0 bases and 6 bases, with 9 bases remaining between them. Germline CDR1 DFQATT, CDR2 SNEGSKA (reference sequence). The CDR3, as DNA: TGCAGTGCTAGAGATCGTACAGCCAATGAGCAGTTCTTC. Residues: CSARDRTANEQFF.

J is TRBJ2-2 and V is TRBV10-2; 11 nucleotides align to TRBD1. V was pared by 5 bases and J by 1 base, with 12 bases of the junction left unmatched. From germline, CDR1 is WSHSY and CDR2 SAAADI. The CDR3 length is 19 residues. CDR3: CASSPGQGASFMNTGELFF. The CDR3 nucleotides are TGCGCCAGCAGTCCCGGACAGGGGGCCTCCTTTATGAACACCGGGGAGCTGTTTTTT.

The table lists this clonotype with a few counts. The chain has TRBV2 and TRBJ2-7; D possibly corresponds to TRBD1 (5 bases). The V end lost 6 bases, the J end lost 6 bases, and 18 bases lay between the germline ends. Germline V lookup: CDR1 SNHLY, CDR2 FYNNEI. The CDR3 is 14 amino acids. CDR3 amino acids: CASSNTGTQAEQYV. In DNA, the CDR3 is TGTGCCAGCAGCAACACAGGAACCCAGGCCGAGCAGTACGTC.

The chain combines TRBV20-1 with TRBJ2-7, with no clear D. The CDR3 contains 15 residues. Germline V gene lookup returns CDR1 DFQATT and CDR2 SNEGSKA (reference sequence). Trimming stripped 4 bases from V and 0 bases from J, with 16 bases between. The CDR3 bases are TGCAGTGCTATGCAAGTGGTGCCCAACTCCTACGAGCAGTACTTC. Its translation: CSAMQVVPNSYEQYF.

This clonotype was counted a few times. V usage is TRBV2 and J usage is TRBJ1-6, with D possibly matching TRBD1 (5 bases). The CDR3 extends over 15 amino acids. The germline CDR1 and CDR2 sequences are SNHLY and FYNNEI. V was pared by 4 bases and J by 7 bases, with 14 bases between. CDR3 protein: CASSARVLQNSPLHF. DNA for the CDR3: TGTGCCAGCAGTGCCAGGGTATTACAGAATTCACCCCTCCACTTT.

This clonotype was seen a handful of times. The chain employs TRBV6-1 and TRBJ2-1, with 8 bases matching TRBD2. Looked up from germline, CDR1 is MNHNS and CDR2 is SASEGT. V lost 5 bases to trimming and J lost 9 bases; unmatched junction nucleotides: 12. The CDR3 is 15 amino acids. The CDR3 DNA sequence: TGTGCCAGCAGTCAACTAGACGGGGGGGCGTCTGAGCAGTTCTTC. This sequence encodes CASSQLDGGASEQFF.

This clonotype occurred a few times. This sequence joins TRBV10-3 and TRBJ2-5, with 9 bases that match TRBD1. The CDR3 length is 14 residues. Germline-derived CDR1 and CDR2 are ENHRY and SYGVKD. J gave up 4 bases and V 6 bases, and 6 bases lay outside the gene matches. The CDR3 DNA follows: TGTGCCATCAGGGACAGGGGCACAGTAGAGACCCAGTACTTC. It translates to CAIRDRGTVETQYF.

CDR3 DNA sequence: TGCAGTGCCCCTTACCCGAGATCGGGAGCTCCCAATGAGCAGTTCTTC. This codes for CSAPYPRSGAPNEQFF. The rearrangement links TRBV20-1 to TRBJ2-1; tentative D call: TRBD2 (6 bases). The CDR3 runs to 16 residues. V was shortened by 6 bases and J by 6 bases, with 24 bases between the two germline ends. From germline, CDR1 is DFQATT and CDR2 SNEGSKA (reference sequence).

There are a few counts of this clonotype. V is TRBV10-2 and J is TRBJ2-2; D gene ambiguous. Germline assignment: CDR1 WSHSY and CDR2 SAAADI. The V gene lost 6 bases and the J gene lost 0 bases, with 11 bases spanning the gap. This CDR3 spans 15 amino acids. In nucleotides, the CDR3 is TGCGCCAGCAGGGTGGCTGCATCGAACACCGGGGAGCTGTTTTTT. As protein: CASRVAASNTGELFF.

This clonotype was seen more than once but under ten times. The CDR3 nucleotides read TGTGCCACCAGCCCCCCGGGACTAGGTCTCAACGAGCAGTTCTTC. Protein sequence: CATSPPGLGLNEQFF. The genes are TRBV15 and TRBJ2-1; 8 nucleotides align to TRBD2. Germline CDR1 reads LNHNV; CDR2 reads YYDKDF (reference sequence). The CDR3 extends over 15 amino acids. After removal of 5 bases from V and 10 bases from J, the junction contained 13 bases not matched to a gene.